This TCR beta chain was captured by sequencing in a study of shared clonotypes between healthy human individuals (TCRdb year 2020). Study-level background: The cohort included a few men and two women between 18 and 49 years of age. For each donor, three plates each were used for CD4 naive and CD4 memory, two plates were used for CD8 naive, and one plate was used for CD8 memory. To estimate repertoire size and how much clonotypes are shared between individuals, the study performed deep sequencing of blood TCR repertoires from roughly five healthy adults. To increase sequencing depth and limit assay-specific biases, TCR repertoire library preparation and sequencing were carried out by different laboratories using diverse techniques. Between about 0.8 and 8.9 billion PBMCs per donor were obtained by leukapheresis.

CDR1 and CDR2, looked up from the germline V gene, are MDHEN and SYDVKM. V is pruned by 6 bases and J by 2 bases, leaving 8 bases of the junction without a gene match. The CDR3 runs 17 amino acids, cysteine and phenylalanine included. The sequence is cut down to CDR3 DNA, 51 bases in frame from base 1. Study-level results and caveats: About 4.5% of naive CD4, approximately 3.7% of naive CD8, approximately 2.2% of memory CD4, and about 0.4% of memory CD8 clonotypes were shared across several donors. Sampling was limited to blood, and TCR repertoires in tissue likely differ from TCR repertoires in blood. Because the study included only a small number of donors, the genetic and exposure-history diversity represented was limited. Estimated clonotype richness was generally larger for naive than for memory subsets. Pairwise subsampling indicated that sequencing depth was expected to affect the degree of clonotype sharing among donors. Compared with non-shared clonotypes, the clonotypes found in all four sorted-subset donors had higher generation probabilities. Incomplete sequencing was indicated by rarefaction of sorted-subset datasets, despite the large sequencing depth.

Comments on this clone: Its cognate antigen has yet to be identified. Base qualities are not recorded, but no much larger clone differs from it by a single base.

The donors were healthy, HIV-negative adults who had no recently reported acute infections or vaccinations. Every donor was a Caucasian adult residing in Nashville, Tennessee, USA. CD4+ T cells were enriched by magnetic negative selection; naive cells were then positively selected on CD45RA, and the negative fraction formed the memory subset. Blood was collected by leukapheresis, and PBMCs were isolated by Ficoll-Histopaque density gradient centrifugation and then cryopreserved in liquid nitrogen vapor phase. Analytical flow cytometry was used to check the purity and quantity of each magnetically sorted T cell population. Each sorted fraction had its genomic DNA isolated and then quantified by UV absorbance on a Nanodrop 2000c. Using the deep immunoSEQ assay, multiplex PCR amplified TCR CDR3 regions from genomic DNA. Extracted genomic DNA from each cell subset was spread evenly across all wells of several immunoSEQ 96-well plates, with each plate serving as a replicate. Each replicate PCR for sorted subsets received roughly 0.2 ug genomic DNA, equal to about 30,000 T cell genomes. Purified libraries were measured with a Qubit 3.0 fluorometer, size-checked on a Bioanalyzer 2100, and measured again with the KAPA Library Quantification kit. Each immunoSEQ 96-well plate was sequenced on its own single-read 150-cycle Illumina NextSeq 550 flow cell. The original methods were these. Because only junctional sequences without quality scores were contained in the immunoSEQ output, filtering matching that applied to full-length reads could not be performed. To assign V/J genes and CDR3, sequences were annotated against IMGT germline references using PyIR, a Python wrapper for IgBLAST v1.9. Any read was removed if the V/J assignment was weak (E-value above 1e-6), the CDR3 was missing, or the read contained stop codons, out-of-frame junctions, or ambiguous translated residues. V3J clonotypes were defined as sequences sharing the same inferred V gene, J gene, and CDR3 amino acid sequence. Percentage overlap between repertoires was computed as shared unique clonotypes divided by the size of the smaller repertoire. Three approaches were used to assess repertoire richness: RTK rarefaction, the Chao1 estimator, and Recon v2.1 estimates of unobserved clonotypes. Generation probabilities were computed with OLGA for all TCRbeta clonotypes obtained by the gDNA method from several donors. The table was pulled from immuneACCESS by TCRdb, which kept in-frame rearrangements only. Such tables lose some clones; where checked, under half of the loss comes from unresolved V genes, and the rest has no known cause. Clone size and the V and J calls come from that table; the DNA yielded D and trimming. For this sample the table gives about 640,000 clones, of which around 72% were detected only once. Under 2% of the sample lies in the top ten.

The receptor comes from a woman in her twenties or thirties in good health. Sequencing was done on a sample of memory CD4+ T cells sorted from blood. Interpreted using the paper, the cell subset or site label stands for: CD45RA-negative fraction. The chain employs TRBV28 and TRBJ2-6, and TRBD1 aligns with 9 junction nucleotides. The sequenced DNA is TGTGCCAGCAGCCTCACCGGACAGGGGACTGGGGCCAACGTCCTGACTTTC. Translated, this is CASSLTGQGTGANVLTF.